The entry below gives a single TCR beta chain sequence along with its context. Generated by immunoSEQ multiplex PCR, the TCRdb table keeps only in-frame clones and is missing some. The data show 250,000 to 350,000 clones, 85% to 90% seen once. These data come from a study of blood T cell repertoires in COVID-19. Trimming cost V 5 bases and J 4 bases, with 18 bases left between them. CDR1 is SEHNR and CDR2 is FQNEAQ in the germline V gene (reference sequence). This CDR3 is built from 17 residues. The rearrangement joins TRBV7-9 to TRBJ1-6, with D perhaps matching TRBD1 (6 bases). Sequencing input: peripheral blood. The TCR originated in a man younger than 40 with acute or convalescent COVID-19. The CDR3 DNA reads TGTGCCAGCAGCCGTTACTCAGGGGACACTTATAATTCACCCCTCCACTTT. This translates into CASSRYSGDTYNSPLHF.